The clone carrying this T cell receptor (beta chain) has just one count. Original analysis: It was from reference gene primer amplification that nucleated cell counts were estimated. Profiling relied on immunoSEQ multiplex PCR, and the TCRdb table lists in-frame clones only, not all of them. That table furnishes V, J and clone size, whereas the DNA furnished D and trimming. The sample contains about 200,000 clones, 86% of which appear only once. This record comes from a study of blood T cell repertoires in COVID-19. Study at large: Sites across the United States, Italy and Spain contributed samples from acute and convalescent COVID-19. From T cells, B-cell-depleted T cells, or PBMCs came the material, which was cDNA or gDNA.

Per the germline V gene, CDR1 is KGHSH and CDR2 is LQKENI. Trimming took 4 bases from V and 4 from J, leaving 10 bases between them. This CDR3 comprises 14 residues. The chain is built from TRBV18 and TRBJ1-4, with a possible D match to TRBD1 (6 bases). The sequencing input was peripheral blood. The source of this sequence is a middle-aged man with acute or convalescent COVID-19. The CDR3 bases are TGTGCCAGCTCACAAGGACAGTTTAATGAAAAACTGTTTTTT. The encoded protein is CASSQGQFNEKLFF.